This is a list of T cell receptor beta chains from one sample in a study of shared clonotypes between healthy human individuals. Profiled with immunoSEQ multiplex PCR; TCRdb holds only in-frame clones, not every one. The sample consists of 1.5 million to 2.5 million clones, about 95% of them appearing once. Sequencing input: naive CD8+ T cells sorted from blood. These receptors were taken from a man aged 18 to 30 in good health. CDR3s include the opening cysteine and the closing phenylalanine or tryptophan. The order of the fields is V gene, D gene, clone size, J gene, CDR3 protein, CDR3 DNA. D genes are given only for firm matches. Clone size, where shown, is once, few, many, or a class for clones that have expanded.

v_call: TRBV6-5
d_call: .
clone_size: .
j_call: TRBJ2-7
cdr3_aa: CASSYSAAGNEQYF
cdr3_nt: TGTGCCAGCAGTTATTCTGCTGCGGGGAACGAGCAGTACTTC

v_call: TRBV5-6
d_call: TRBD1
clone_size: .
j_call: TRBJ2-5
cdr3_aa: CASSYPTGEETQYF
cdr3_nt: TGTGCCAGCAGCTACCCTACAGGGGAGGAGACCCAGTACTTC

v_call: TRBV10-2
d_call: .
clone_size: .
j_call: TRBJ2-5
cdr3_aa: CASSDPQLQETQYF
cdr3_nt: TGCGCCAGCAGTGACCCCCAGCTCCAAGAGACCCAGTACTTC

v_call: TRBV7-3
d_call: TRBD1
clone_size: .
j_call: TRBJ2-5
cdr3_aa: CASSRTGGEWETQYF
cdr3_nt: TGTGCCAGCAGCAGAACAGGGGGCGAATGGGAGACCCAGTACTTC

v_call: TRBV27
d_call: TRBD1
clone_size: once
j_call: TRBJ2-7
cdr3_aa: CASSARQGISYEQYF
cdr3_nt: TGTGCCAGCAGTGCCAGACAGGGGATCTCCTACGAGCAGTACTTC

v_call: TRBV19
d_call: TRBD1
clone_size: .
j_call: TRBJ2-1
cdr3_aa: CASSMTLTGGLNNEQFF
cdr3_nt: TGTGCCAGTAGTATGACCCTTACAGGGGGTCTCAACAATGAGCAGTTCTTC

v_call: TRBV21-1
d_call: .
clone_size: .
j_call: TRBJ1-1
cdr3_aa: CASSATRGRNTEAFF
cdr3_nt: TGTGCCAGCAGCGCAACCAGGGGCCGGAACACTGAAGCTTTCTTT

v_call: TRBV7-9
d_call: .
clone_size: once
j_call: TRBJ2-5
cdr3_aa: CASSLAPAGEETQYF
cdr3_nt: TGTGCCAGCAGCTTAGCGCCCGCAGGGGAAGAGACCCAGTACTTC

v_call: TRBV18
d_call: TRBD1
clone_size: .
j_call: TRBJ2-6
cdr3_aa: CASSLGQIRSSGANVLTF
cdr3_nt: TGTGCCAGCTCATTGGGACAGATAAGATCCTCTGGGGCCAACGTCCTGACTTTC

v_call: TRBV7-9
d_call: .
clone_size: .
j_call: TRBJ2-7
cdr3_aa: CASSPTASYEQYF
cdr3_nt: TGTGCCAGCAGCCCTACAGCTTCCTACGAGCAGTACTTC

v_call: TRBV5-6
d_call: .
clone_size: .
j_call: TRBJ2-3
cdr3_aa: CASSFYSSTDTQYF
cdr3_nt: TGTGCCAGCAGCTTTTATAGTAGCACAGATACGCAGTATTTT

v_call: TRBV9
d_call: .
clone_size: once
j_call: TRBJ2-5
cdr3_aa: CASSPLNREETQYF
cdr3_nt: TGTGCCAGCAGCCCACTGAACAGGGAAGAGACCCAGTACTTC

v_call: TRBV7-9
d_call: .
clone_size: .
j_call: TRBJ2-4
cdr3_aa: CASSSSAGRNIQYF
cdr3_nt: TGTGCCAGCAGCTCTTCCGCCGGGCGGAACATTCAGTACTTC

v_call: TRBV4-1
d_call: TRBD2
clone_size: .
j_call: TRBJ2-3
cdr3_aa: CASSQDMTSGTDTQYF
cdr3_nt: TGCGCCAGCAGCCAAGATATGACTAGCGGCACAGATACGCAGTATTTT

v_call: TRBV19
d_call: .
clone_size: .
j_call: TRBJ1-5
cdr3_aa: CASSISAGGNQPQHF
cdr3_nt: TGTGCCAGTAGTATTTCAGCGGGAGGGAATCAGCCCCAGCATTTT

v_call: TRBV6-5
d_call: TRBD2
clone_size: .
j_call: TRBJ2-1
cdr3_aa: CASSPTSGGYNEQFF
cdr3_nt: TGTGCCAGCAGTCCGACTAGCGGGGGTTACAATGAGCAGTTCTTC

v_call: TRBV9
d_call: TRBD2
clone_size: .
j_call: TRBJ2-3
cdr3_aa: CASSSPSGASTDTQYF
cdr3_nt: TGTGCCAGCAGCTCACCTAGCGGGGCTAGCACAGATACGCAGTATTTT